The rows below give T cell receptor beta chains drawn from one sample of a study of spatial heterogeneity in lung cancer. TCRdb used MiXCR to reprocess the 5' RACE reads, holding one entry per CDR3 protein. This sample carries 25,000 or so distinct CDR3 sequences, 6% of them seen once, and the ten largest clones take 22%. The input for sequencing was PBMCs, taken at follow-up. The receptors stem from a male donor with early-stage non-small cell lung cancer. Both conserved end residues are part of each CDR3. The D gene is left open where the match is weak. A row's size may be missing; if present it is once, few, many or a size class.

CDR3nt: TGTGCCAGCAGCCCCCCGGGAGTCTACGAGCAGTACTTC
CDR3aa: CASSPPGVYEQYF
d_gene: -
j_gene: TRBJ2-7
v_gene: TRBV3-1
abundance: many
len: 13

CDR3nt: TGTGCCAGCAGCGCTAGTCGGGTGAGCTCTGGAAACACCATATATTTT
CDR3aa: CASSASRVSSGNTIYF
d_gene: -
j_gene: TRBJ1-3
v_gene: TRBV7-9
abundance: few
len: 16

CDR3nt: TGCAGCGCTGGGACTAGCGGGAGTAGTACAGATACGCAGTATTTT
CDR3aa: CSAGTSGSSTDTQYF
d_gene: TRBD2
j_gene: TRBJ2-3
v_gene: TRBV29-1
abundance: many
len: 15

CDR3nt: TGTGCCAGCAGTAACAACAGGGATAGGGAGCAGTACTTC
CDR3aa: CASSNNRDREQYF
d_gene: -
j_gene: TRBJ2-7
v_gene: TRBV6-2/TRBV6-3
abundance: -
len: 13

CDR3nt: TGTGCCAGTAGTATTAACACCGCAACTAATGAAAAACTGTTTTTT
CDR3aa: CASSINTATNEKLFF
d_gene: -
j_gene: TRBJ1-4
v_gene: TRBV19
abundance: -
len: 15

CDR3nt: TGCAGCGTTGACGGGACAGGGAACACCGGGGAGCTGTTTTTT
CDR3aa: CSVDGTGNTGELFF
d_gene: TRBD1
j_gene: TRBJ2-2
v_gene: TRBV29-1
abundance: many
len: 14

CDR3nt: TGTGCCAGCAGCCCCGGGACAGGAATATCAACGCAGTATTTT
CDR3aa: CASSPGTGISTQYF
d_gene: TRBD1
j_gene: TRBJ2-3
v_gene: TRBV12-3/TRBV12-4
abundance: many
len: 14

CDR3nt: TGTGCCAGCGGGGGGCTAGCGGGAACTTCCGGGGATACGCAGTATTTT
CDR3aa: CASGGLAGTSGDTQYF
d_gene: TRBD2
j_gene: TRBJ2-3
v_gene: TRBV28
abundance: many
len: 16

CDR3nt: TGTGCCATCAGTGCCCAGGGCCCAGCGGAGGGAGATACGCAGTATTTT
CDR3aa: CAISAQGPAEGDTQYF
d_gene: -
j_gene: TRBJ2-3
v_gene: TRBV10-3
abundance: many
len: 16

CDR3nt: TGCAGCGTTGACACGACAGGGGGCGCGGGGGGCACTGAAGCTTTCTTT
CDR3aa: CSVDTTGGAGGTEAFF
d_gene: TRBD1
j_gene: TRBJ1-1
v_gene: TRBV29-1
abundance: -
len: 16

CDR3nt: TGCAGTGCTAGACGGGGCCTGGGGATGAACACTGAAGCTTTCTTT
CDR3aa: CSARRGLGMNTEAFF
d_gene: -
j_gene: TRBJ1-1
v_gene: TRBV20-1
abundance: many
len: 15

CDR3nt: TGTGCCACCTCGGGACTGACCTACAATGAGCAGTTCTTC
CDR3aa: CATSGLTYNEQFF
d_gene: -
j_gene: TRBJ2-1
v_gene: TRBV27
abundance: many
len: 13

CDR3nt: TGCAGTGCTAGAGATCAAAAGCGGGGTCCCTACAATGAGCAGTTCTTC
CDR3aa: CSARDQKRGPYNEQFF
d_gene: TRBD2
j_gene: TRBJ2-1
v_gene: TRBV20-1
abundance: few
len: 16

CDR3nt: TGTGCCAGCGGGGCGGGGCCCAACTCTGGAAACACCATATATTTT
CDR3aa: CASGAGPNSGNTIYF
d_gene: -
j_gene: TRBJ1-3
v_gene: TRBV3-1
abundance: many
len: 15

CDR3nt: TGTGCCAGCAGCTTAAGGGGTTTCAACACTGAAGCTTTCTTT
CDR3aa: CASSLRGFNTEAFF
d_gene: -
j_gene: TRBJ1-1
v_gene: TRBV7-2
abundance: many
len: 14

CDR3nt: TGTGCCAGCAGCTTAACAGATAGGATTGAAGCTTTCTTT
CDR3aa: CASSLTDRIEAFF
d_gene: -
j_gene: TRBJ1-1
v_gene: TRBV7-9
abundance: few
len: 13

CDR3nt: TGTGCCAGCAGTGAACAGGGACAGGAGTACAATGAGCAGTTCTTC
CDR3aa: CASSEQGQEYNEQFF
d_gene: TRBD1
j_gene: TRBJ2-1
v_gene: TRBV2
abundance: -
len: 15

CDR3nt: TGTGCCAGCTCACCTTATCCGGGACAGGGTACCGATGAGCAGTTCTTC
CDR3aa: CASSPYPGQGTDEQFF
d_gene: TRBD1
j_gene: TRBJ2-1
v_gene: TRBV18
abundance: many
len: 16

CDR3nt: TGTGCCACCAGTGATGCGGACAGGGGGCTCTACAATGAGCAGTTCTTC
CDR3aa: CATSDADRGLYNEQFF
d_gene: TRBD1
j_gene: TRBJ2-1
v_gene: TRBV24-1
abundance: -
len: 16

CDR3nt: TGTGCCAGCAGCCAAGGAAGGTACGGGGAGCAGTTCTTC
CDR3aa: CASSQGRYGEQFF
d_gene: -
j_gene: TRBJ2-1
v_gene: TRBV3-1
abundance: many
len: 13

CDR3nt: TGTGCCAGCAGTCCACAAATTTCCGGTGGCTACACCTTC
CDR3aa: CASSPQISGGYTF
d_gene: -
j_gene: TRBJ1-2
v_gene: TRBV27
abundance: many
len: 13

CDR3nt: TGTGCCAGCAGCTACGTTGGCCAGCCCCAGCATTTT
CDR3aa: CASSYVGQPQHF
d_gene: -
j_gene: TRBJ1-5
v_gene: TRBV7-9
abundance: -
len: 12

CDR3nt: TGTGCCAGCTCATCCAGGGGGCTTAAGTTAGGCTATGAGCAGTTCTTC
CDR3aa: CASSSRGLKLGYEQFF
d_gene: TRBD1
j_gene: TRBJ2-1
v_gene: TRBV18
abundance: many
len: 16

CDR3nt: TGTGCCAGCAGCCCGCGAGGGGGGGAAGCTTTCTTT
CDR3aa: CASSPRGGEAFF
d_gene: -
j_gene: TRBJ1-1
v_gene: TRBV14
abundance: many
len: 12

CDR3nt: TGCGCCAGCAGCCAGCCCTCGGGGGCAGATACGCAGTATTTT
CDR3aa: CASSQPSGADTQYF
d_gene: -
j_gene: TRBJ2-3
v_gene: TRBV4-3
abundance: many
len: 14

CDR3nt: TGTGCCAGCAGAGATCCCGGGACAGGGTGGAATCAGCCCCAGCATTTT
CDR3aa: CASRDPGTGWNQPQHF
d_gene: TRBD1
j_gene: TRBJ1-5
v_gene: TRBV6-2/TRBV6-3
abundance: many
len: 16

CDR3nt: TGTGCCAGCAGTTTGGCGGGAGCGGGGACCGGGGAGCTGTTTTTT
CDR3aa: CASSLAGAGTGELFF
d_gene: TRBD2
j_gene: TRBJ2-2
v_gene: TRBV27
abundance: many
len: 15

CDR3nt: TGTGCCAGTAGTCTGACGAAGACAGAAAACTATGGCTACACCTTC
CDR3aa: CASSLTKTENYGYTF
d_gene: -
j_gene: TRBJ1-2
v_gene: TRBV19
abundance: few
len: 15

CDR3nt: TGTGCCAGCAGTTTATCACGGGGGGCTATCGATACGCAGTATTTT
CDR3aa: CASSLSRGAIDTQYF
d_gene: -
j_gene: TRBJ2-3
v_gene: TRBV27
abundance: many
len: 15

CDR3nt: TGTGCCAGCAGTTACGTCGGGGATGGCTACACCTTC
CDR3aa: CASSYVGDGYTF
d_gene: -
j_gene: TRBJ1-2
v_gene: TRBV6-5
abundance: many
len: 12

CDR3nt: TGTGCCAGCAGACGCCCGGGACAGATGAACACTGAAGCTTTCTTT
CDR3aa: CASRRPGQMNTEAFF
d_gene: TRBD1
j_gene: TRBJ1-1
v_gene: TRBV27
abundance: many
len: 15

CDR3nt: TGTGCCAGCAGCCATCAGGGGACAGATACGCAGTATTTT
CDR3aa: CASSHQGTDTQYF
d_gene: -
j_gene: TRBJ2-3
v_gene: TRBV3-1
abundance: many
len: 13

CDR3nt: TGTGCCACCAGGCCGGGGACAGGGCTTTACAATGAGCAGTTCTTC
CDR3aa: CATRPGTGLYNEQFF
d_gene: TRBD1
j_gene: TRBJ2-1
v_gene: TRBV24-1
abundance: few
len: 15

CDR3nt: TGCAGCGTTGTTCCGGGGGGCAGTGAAAAACTGTTTTTT
CDR3aa: CSVVPGGSEKLFF
d_gene: -
j_gene: TRBJ1-4
v_gene: TRBV29-1
abundance: many
len: 13

CDR3nt: TGTGCCAGCAGCTTAAGGGTACTGGATACGCAGTATTTT
CDR3aa: CASSLRVLDTQYF
d_gene: -
j_gene: TRBJ2-3
v_gene: TRBV7-8
abundance: many
len: 13

CDR3nt: TGTGCCAGCAGCTTAGGAAACCGGGGCTCCTACGAGCAGTGCTTC
CDR3aa: CASSLGNRGSYEQCF
d_gene: -
j_gene: TRBJ2-7
v_gene: TRBV7-6
abundance: -
len: 15

CDR3nt: TGTGCCAGCAGTTTCGCCAGAGGAACAAGAGGAAACACCATATATTTT
CDR3aa: CASSFARGTRGNTIYF
d_gene: -
j_gene: TRBJ1-3
v_gene: TRBV12-3/TRBV12-4
abundance: many
len: 16

CDR3nt: TGTGCCAGCAGTTACGGAAGGGGGAGAGAAAAACTGTTTTTT
CDR3aa: CASSYGRGREKLFF
d_gene: -
j_gene: TRBJ1-4
v_gene: TRBV6-5
abundance: many
len: 14

CDR3nt: TGTGCCTGGAGTGGTAGTAACTATGGCTACACCTTC
CDR3aa: CAWSGSNYGYTF
d_gene: -
j_gene: TRBJ1-2
v_gene: TRBV30
abundance: few
len: 12

CDR3nt: TGTGCCAGCAGCTTTTCGCCCAGTAGAGAGACCCAGTACTTC
CDR3aa: CASSFSPSRETQYF
d_gene: -
j_gene: TRBJ2-5
v_gene: TRBV7-9
abundance: many
len: 14

CDR3nt: TGCAGCGTTGTCTACGGGACGCTCGACGGGTACGAGCAGTACTTC
CDR3aa: CSVVYGTLDGYEQYF
d_gene: -
j_gene: TRBJ2-7
v_gene: TRBV29-1
abundance: many
len: 15

CDR3nt: TGTGCCAGCAGTGGAGAATTATTAAATCAGCCCCAGCATTTT
CDR3aa: CASSGELLNQPQHF
d_gene: -
j_gene: TRBJ1-5
v_gene: TRBV12-3/TRBV12-4
abundance: many
len: 14

CDR3nt: TGTGCCAGCAGTTACTCAGGGGGATCAGGAAACACCATATATTTT
CDR3aa: CASSYSGGSGNTIYF
d_gene: -
j_gene: TRBJ1-3
v_gene: TRBV6-5
abundance: many
len: 15

CDR3nt: TGTGCCAGCAGTCCCGGGACAGGGGCCACCGGGGAGCTGTTTTTT
CDR3aa: CASSPGTGATGELFF
d_gene: TRBD1
j_gene: TRBJ2-2
v_gene: TRBV12-3/TRBV12-4
abundance: few
len: 15

CDR3nt: TGTGCCAGCAGCAACGACAGGGGGCGGGAGACCCAGTACTTC
CDR3aa: CASSNDRGRETQYF
d_gene: TRBD1
j_gene: TRBJ2-5
v_gene: TRBV11-1
abundance: many
len: 14

CDR3nt: TGCAGTGCTAGAGTCCCTGGCACAGGGGGGACTGAAGCTTTCTTT
CDR3aa: CSARVPGTGGTEAFF
d_gene: TRBD1
j_gene: TRBJ1-1
v_gene: TRBV20-1
abundance: -
len: 15

CDR3nt: TGCGCCAGCAGCCAAGATCTAGTTTATAGCAATCAGCCCCAGCATTTT
CDR3aa: CASSQDLVYSNQPQHF
d_gene: -
j_gene: TRBJ1-5
v_gene: TRBV4-3
abundance: many
len: 16

CDR3nt: TGCAGCGCGGGGCGAGTATACAATGAGCAGTTCTTC
CDR3aa: CSAGRVYNEQFF
d_gene: -
j_gene: TRBJ2-1
v_gene: TRBV29-1
abundance: many
len: 12

CDR3nt: TGTGCCAGCAGCCAGACTCAAACGACCCCCCGGCAGTTCTTC
CDR3aa: CASSQTQTTPRQFF
d_gene: -
j_gene: TRBJ2-1
v_gene: TRBV3-1
abundance: many
len: 14

CDR3nt: TGTGCCAGCAGCTTAGACAGATACACAGATACGCAGTATTTT
CDR3aa: CASSLDRYTDTQYF
d_gene: -
j_gene: TRBJ2-3
v_gene: TRBV7-2
abundance: many
len: 14

CDR3nt: TGTGCCAGCAGCCTTCGGACCGATTCTAACTATGGCTACACCTTC
CDR3aa: CASSLRTDSNYGYTF
d_gene: -
j_gene: TRBJ1-2
v_gene: TRBV7-3
abundance: -
len: 15

CDR3nt: TGTGCCAGCAGCTTGGGTGACAGGGTTTACAATGAGCAGTTCTTC
CDR3aa: CASSLGDRVYNEQFF
d_gene: TRBD1
j_gene: TRBJ2-1
v_gene: TRBV5-6
abundance: many
len: 15

CDR3nt: TGTGCCAGCAGTTCGTCGACAGGAGCTGGGGCCAACGTCCTGACTTTC
CDR3aa: CASSSSTGAGANVLTF
d_gene: -
j_gene: TRBJ2-6
v_gene: TRBV6-5
abundance: -
len: 16

CDR3nt: TGTGCCACCAGCTCCTTTGGGACGGCTACTAACTATGGCTACACCTTC
CDR3aa: CATSSFGTATNYGYTF
d_gene: -
j_gene: TRBJ1-2
v_gene: TRBV15
abundance: many
len: 16

CDR3nt: TGTGCCAGCAGCTCCGAGGGCAATCAGCCCCAGCATTTT
CDR3aa: CASSSEGNQPQHF
d_gene: -
j_gene: TRBJ1-5
v_gene: TRBV7-3
abundance: many
len: 13

CDR3nt: TGCAGTGCTAGAGCCGGAACCTACGAGCAGTACTTC
CDR3aa: CSARAGTYEQYF
d_gene: -
j_gene: TRBJ2-7
v_gene: TRBV20-1
abundance: few
len: 12

CDR3nt: TGCGCCAGCAGCCCACCCGGGGGGGCCAATCAAGAGACCCAGTACTTC
CDR3aa: CASSPPGGANQETQYF
d_gene: TRBD2
j_gene: TRBJ2-5
v_gene: TRBV4-1
abundance: medium-sized
len: 16

CDR3nt: TGTGCCAGCAGCCTCCGACGGAATGAAAAACTGTTTTTT
CDR3aa: CASSLRRNEKLFF
d_gene: -
j_gene: TRBJ1-4
v_gene: TRBV7-3
abundance: -
len: 13

CDR3nt: TGTGCCAGCAGCTATACTCAGGGTGGCGAGCAGTACTTC
CDR3aa: CASSYTQGGEQYF
d_gene: -
j_gene: TRBJ2-7
v_gene: TRBV11-3
abundance: -
len: 13

CDR3nt: TGCAGTGCTAGTCGGACTCCCGGGACCCAGTACTTC
CDR3aa: CSASRTPGTQYF
d_gene: -
j_gene: TRBJ2-5
v_gene: TRBV20-1
abundance: few
len: 12